The TCR beta chain described here comes from a study of human T cells and chemical hapten exposure. Overall study context: Per-sample TCR yields varied mainly from small pooled library volume differences.

In its sample, this clonotype was seen a few times. Its antigen is undetermined. The CDR3 has 17 residues. CDR1 and CDR2 (germline): LNHDA, SQIVND (reference sequence). J gave up 7 bases and V 5 bases, and 10 bases lay outside the gene matches. General study results and limits: Once DPC sensitization occurred, TCRs above 1 in 1000 frequency showed no change.

Each cDNA molecule in the library carried unique molecular identifiers. TCRdb ran MiXCR on the RACE reads and lists one entry per CDR3 protein. In the table there are roughly 71,000 distinct CDR3 sequences, around 6.3% of which are singletons. The sample's time point: healthy volunteer bleed at 6 weeks. Unfractionated whole blood yielded the extracted total RNA. The specimen was whole blood. V and J are TRBV19 and TRBJ2-2; 13 nucleotides match TRBD2. The TCR comes from a female donor in good health. Some clones in this sample may be carry-over from other donors' samples. Written as DNA, the CDR3 is TGTGCCAGTAGTGCTACTAGCGGGAGGGCCGCGGGCGGGGAGCTGTTTTTT. It translates to CASSATSGRAAGGELFF.